A selection of T cell receptor beta chains follows, all from one sample in a study of beta chain features in type 1 diabetes. TCRdb's copy holds only in-frame clones and misses some; the assay was immunoSEQ multiplex PCR. Of approximately 260,000 clones in the sample, roughly 22% were seen once. The sample comprised naive CD4+ T cells from blood. These receptors all come from a middle-aged woman with type 1 diabetes. CDR3s leave out the opening cysteine and the closing phenylalanine or tryptophan.

CDR3 protein: ASSPGTGTYEQY; V gene: TRBV4-2; J gene: TRBJ2-7
CDR3 protein: SVERRLVYNEQF; V gene: TRBV29-1; J gene: TRBJ2-1
CDR3 protein: SFRSGTEAF; V gene: TRBV29-1; J gene: TRBJ1-1
CDR3 protein: SVAGRLRREQF; V gene: TRBV29-1; J gene: TRBJ2-1
CDR3 protein: ASSPPGGYNEQF; V gene: TRBV19; J gene: TRBJ2-1
CDR3 protein: ASSLSAYEQY; V gene: TRBV7-2; J gene: TRBJ2-7
CDR3 protein: ASSGRGETQY; V gene: TRBV9; J gene: TRBJ2-5
CDR3 protein: ASSLPGYFYT; V gene: TRBV28; J gene: TRBJ1-2
CDR3 protein: SVQGRLNTEAF; V gene: TRBV29-1; J gene: TRBJ1-1
CDR3 protein: SARAEKLF; V gene: TRBV20-1; J gene: TRBJ1-4
CDR3 protein: SGGGGSNIQY; V gene: TRBV29-1; J gene: TRBJ2-4
CDR3 protein: ASNAMGPGETQY; V gene: TRBV28; J gene: TRBJ2-5
CDR3 protein: ASSSGVMF; V gene: TRBV27; J gene: TRBJ2-1
CDR3 protein: ASSSGTSGLNEQF; V gene: TRBV5-5; J gene: TRBJ2-1
CDR3 protein: SVAPGQGESGANVLT; V gene: TRBV29-1; J gene: TRBJ2-6
CDR3 protein: ASSQDIAGVDEQY; V gene: TRBV4-3; J gene: TRBJ2-7
CDR3 protein: ASKGLAANEQY; V gene: TRBV27; J gene: TRBJ2-7
CDR3 protein: ASSRLGQGGAF; V gene: TRBV14; J gene: TRBJ1-1
CDR3 protein: ASSLGRASNQPQH; V gene: TRBV27; J gene: TRBJ1-5
CDR3 protein: ASSPYRGAGYEQY; V gene: TRBV7-2; J gene: TRBJ2-7
CDR3 protein: ASSHQGLNTEAF; V gene: TRBV4-3; J gene: TRBJ1-1
CDR3 protein: ASSLQGGEETQY; V gene: TRBV6-6; J gene: TRBJ2-5
CDR3 protein: AISATSGSNEQF; V gene: TRBV10-3; J gene: TRBJ2-1
CDR3 protein: ASSSFDRDYGYT; V gene: TRBV7-9; J gene: TRBJ1-2
CDR3 protein: ASSQRLAGNYNEQF; V gene: TRBV4-2; J gene: TRBJ2-1
CDR3 protein: ASSLRIAGGYNEQF; V gene: TRBV18; J gene: TRBJ2-1
CDR3 protein: ASSQDPGYEQF; V gene: TRBV4-1; J gene: TRBJ2-1